This entry describes one TCR beta chain. Its antigen target is currently unknown. Base quality data are lacking; no much larger clone is found one base away. The CDR3 contains 14 residues, cysteine and phenylalanine counted. Only the CDR3 part of the read is kept: 42 bases, read in frame from the first base. For CDR1 and CDR2, the germline V gene lists SGHAT and FQNNGV. The germline ends are 13 bases apart after V is trimmed by 2 bases and J by 8 bases. Whole blood was collected in K2EDTA tubes by collaborating institutions according to the institutions' own protocols. Collaborator samples were shipped for TCRbeta analysis as frozen whole blood, isolated PBMCs, or DNA extracted from either sample type. This sample was included in a study of blood T cell repertoires in COVID-19 (dated by TCRdb to 2020 to 2022). Describing the broader study: Samples from collaborators originated in the United States, Italy and Spain and spanned both the acute and convalescent phases of COVID-19. The repertoires were made available in a free public database intended to serve as a resource for research on the immune response to SARS-CoV-2. Nearly every sample came with metadata listing a de-identified subject ID, COVID-19 status, age in years and sex. The material from the prospective study consisted of cDNA or gDNA derived from T cells, B-cell-depleted T cells, or PBMCs. Samples came from the ongoing ImmuneRACE study (first 160 participants) plus 1,254 subjects from 6 global collaborators. HLA class I and class II types, where available, came from metadata supplied by the sample provider rather than from assay-based typing. Subjects who had been exposed to COVID-19, were actively infected with it, or had recovered from it provided the deeply sampled blood TCRbeta repertoires that made up the dataset.

The research as a whole found: Clinical and demographic metadata were provided uncurated, with the amount varying by source and participant.

TCRbeta CDR3 regions were amplified from genomic DNA by means of the immunoSEQ Assay, a bias-controlled multiplex PCR. Processing in the source paper ran as follows. The number of nucleated cells in each sample was estimated from the amplification of reference gene primers within the assay. To quantify the absolute abundance of each unique TCRbeta CDR3 rearrangement, sequence reads were collapsed and filtered. For each sample, productive Simpson clonality was calculated by taking the square root of Simpson's diversity index across productive rearrangements. Sourced from immuneACCESS, this table was stored by TCRdb with only in-frame sequences that have V and J called. A share of the clones is absent; for the studies checked, an unresolved V gene accounts for under half, and the remainder has no known explanation. The V and J calls and the clone size are those of that table, but D and trimming were determined from the DNA. Present in this sample are about 81,000 clones, around 86% of which were seen just once. The ten top clones hold 20% to 30% of the sample.

The sequenced material came from peripheral blood. The TCR was taken from a human donor in a cohort sampled during active COVID-19. The V gene is TRBV11-2 and the J gene is TRBJ2-1; tentative D gene TRBD2, with 6 bases matching. This receptor carries the CDR3 CASSLSGLADEQFF. Read as DNA, the sequence is TGTGCCAGCAGCTTAAGCGGGTTGGCGGATGAGCAGTTCTTC.